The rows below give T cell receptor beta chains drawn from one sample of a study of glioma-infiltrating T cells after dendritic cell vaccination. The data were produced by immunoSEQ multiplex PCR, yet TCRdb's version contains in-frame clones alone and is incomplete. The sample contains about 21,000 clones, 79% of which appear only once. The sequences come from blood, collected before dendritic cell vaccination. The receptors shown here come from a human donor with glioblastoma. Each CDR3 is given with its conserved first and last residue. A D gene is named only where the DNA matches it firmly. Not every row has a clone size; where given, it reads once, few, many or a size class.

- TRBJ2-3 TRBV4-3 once CASSQERIPQDTQYF TGCGCCAGCAGCCAAGAGCGGATACCGCAAGATACGCAGTATTTT
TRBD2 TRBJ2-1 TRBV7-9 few CASSFEVRAGEKFF TGTGCCAGCAGCTTCGAGGTCCGAGCGGGAGAAAAGTTCTTC
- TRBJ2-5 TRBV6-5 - CASSYSSLRTQYF TGTGCCAGCAGTTACTCCTCCCTAAGGACCCAGTACTTC
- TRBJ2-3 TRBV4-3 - CASSQDIQRGTDTQYF TGCGCCAGCAGCCAAGATATCCAGCGGGGCACAGATACGCAGTATTTT
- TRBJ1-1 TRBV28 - CASRGGTEAFF TGTGCCAGCAGGGGGGGAACTGAAGCTTTCTTT
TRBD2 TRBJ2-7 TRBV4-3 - CASSQSTLLAGGSYEQYF TGCGCCAGCAGCCAATCCACACTACTAGCGGGAGGATCCTACGAGCAGTACTTC
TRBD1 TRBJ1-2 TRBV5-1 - CASGPTGGYGYTF TGCGCCAGCGGACCGACAGGGGGCTATGGCTACACCTTC
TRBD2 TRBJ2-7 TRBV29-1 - CSVGGTSGSDEQYF TGCAGCGTTGGCGGGACTAGCGGGAGCGACGAGCAGTACTTC
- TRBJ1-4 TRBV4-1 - CASSQAGEGGKLFF TGCGCCAGCAGCCAAGCTGGGGAGGGGGGAAAACTGTTTTTT
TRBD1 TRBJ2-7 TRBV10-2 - CASSDRGLSEQYF TGCGCCAGCAGTGACAGGGGGCTCTCCGAGCAGTACTTC
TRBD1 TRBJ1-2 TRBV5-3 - CARSLRTGHNYGYTF TGTGCCAGAAGCTTGAGGACAGGGCATAACTATGGCTACACCTTC
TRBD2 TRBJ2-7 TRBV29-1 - CSTFSGSDEQYF TGCAGCACGTTTAGCGGGTCCGACGAGCAGTACTTC
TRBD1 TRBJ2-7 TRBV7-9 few CASSYRQGLSYEQYF TGTGCCAGCAGCTACCGACAGGGATTATCCTACGAGCAGTACTTC
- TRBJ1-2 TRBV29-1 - CSVDVAYGYTF TGCAGCGTTGATGTGGCATATGGCTACACCTTC
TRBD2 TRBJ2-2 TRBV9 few CASSGDSGRPHTGELFF TGTGCCAGCAGTGGGGATAGCGGGCGACCTCACACCGGGGAGCTGTTTTTT
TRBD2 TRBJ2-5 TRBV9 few CASSATLWTSGSGETQYF TGTGCCAGCAGCGCCACCCTTTGGACTAGCGGGAGCGGGGAGACCCAGTACTTC
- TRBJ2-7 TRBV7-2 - CASSLGVAGANYEQYF TGTGCCAGCAGCTTAGGGGTCGCGGGGGCGAACTACGAGCAGTACTTC
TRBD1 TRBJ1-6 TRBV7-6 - CASKGQPNSPLHF TGTGCCAGCAAGGGACAGCCTAATTCACCCCTCCACTTT
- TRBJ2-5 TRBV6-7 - CASSNAAGQQETQYF TGTGCCAGCAGTAACGCAGCAGGACAGCAAGAGACCCAGTACTTC
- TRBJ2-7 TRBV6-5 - CASVRGNEQYF TGTGCCAGCGTAAGGGGGAATGAGCAGTACTTC
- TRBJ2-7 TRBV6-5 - CASSYLGSGDEQYF TGTGCCAGCAGTTACTTGGGCAGTGGCGACGAGCAGTACTTC
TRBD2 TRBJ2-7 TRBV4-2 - CASSQEGFSGSYEQYF TGTGCCAGCAGCCAAGAGGGGTTTAGCGGGAGCTACGAGCAGTACTTC
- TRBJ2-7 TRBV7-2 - CASSLGQVPSYEQYF TGTGCCAGCAGCTTAGGACAGGTCCCCTCCTACGAGCAGTACTTC
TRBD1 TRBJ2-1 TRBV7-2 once CASRGTGIYNEQFF TGTGCCAGCAGGGGGACAGGGATTTACAATGAGCAGTTCTTC
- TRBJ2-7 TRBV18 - CASSAAGQISEQYF TGTGCCAGCTCAGCTGCAGGGCAGATTTCCGAGCAGTACTTC
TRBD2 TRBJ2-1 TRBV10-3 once CAISESMAGAHNEQFF TGTGCCATCAGTGAGTCGATGGCGGGAGCCCACAATGAGCAGTTCTTC
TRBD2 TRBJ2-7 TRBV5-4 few CASSFGTTLQYF TGTGCCAGCAGCTTTGGGACTACCCTTCAGTACTTC
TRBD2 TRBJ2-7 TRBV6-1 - CASRDTSGSPYEQYF TGTGCCAGCAGGGACACTAGCGGGAGCCCCTACGAGCAGTACTTC
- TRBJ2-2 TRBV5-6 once CASRGESTGELFF TGTGCCAGCAGGGGAGAGAGTACCGGGGAGCTGTTTTTT
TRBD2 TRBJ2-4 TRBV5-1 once CASSPGTTLAKNIQYF TGCGCCAGCAGCCCTGGGACTACTCTAGCCAAAAACATTCAGTACTTC
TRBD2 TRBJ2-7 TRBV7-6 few CASSLVWGGSWYEQYF TGTGCCAGCAGCTTAGTTTGGGGGGGATCCTGGTACGAGCAGTACTTC
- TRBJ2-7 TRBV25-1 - CASTHSGDEQYF TGTGCCAGCACTCATTCGGGTGACGAGCAGTACTTC
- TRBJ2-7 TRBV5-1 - CASSETQGNTYEQYF TGCGCCAGCAGCGAAACCCAGGGTAACACCTACGAGCAGTACTTC
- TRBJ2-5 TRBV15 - CATSRGGLQETQYF TGTGCCACCAGCAGAGGGGGACTTCAAGAGACCCAGTACTTC
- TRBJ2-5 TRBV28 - CASTPGETQYF TGTGCCAGCACCCCCGGGGAGACCCAGTACTTC
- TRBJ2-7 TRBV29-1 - CSVVWGGTGYEQYF TGCAGCGTTGTATGGGGGGGGACAGGCTACGAGCAGTACTTC
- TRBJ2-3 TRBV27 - CASSLQLADTQYF TGTGCCAGCAGTTTACAGCTAGCAGATACGCAGTATTTT
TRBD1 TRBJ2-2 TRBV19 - CASSIGAGGDTGELFF TGTGCCAGTAGTATAGGGGCAGGGGGCGACACCGGGGAGCTGTTTTTT
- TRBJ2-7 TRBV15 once CATSRDREQYF TGTGCCACCAGCAGAGACAGGGAGCAGTACTTC
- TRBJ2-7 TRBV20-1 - CSARVSYEQYF TGCAGTGCTAGAGTTAGCTACGAGCAGTACTTC
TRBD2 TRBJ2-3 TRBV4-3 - CASSQDSAGLDTQYF TGCGCCAGCAGCCAAGATTCAGCGGGGCTAGATACGCAGTATTTT